This T cell receptor beta chain stems from a study of metastatic and nonmetastatic thyroid tumors. At the level of the study: A comparison of repertoires was made across blood and tumor or nodule tissue from malignant and benign thyroid patients.

Methods used by the authors: The study built a papillary thyroid cancer distant-metastasis classifier from CDR3 differences across clinicopathological groups. MiXCR reprocessed the PCR reads for TCRdb. The authors' filters were not applied to this entry. This sample yields some 7,800 clones, of which approximately 33% are seen a single time; around 19% belongs to the top ten. Not a single patient had been given any form of treatment at any point before undergoing thyroid surgery. Concerning this clone: Its antigen is unknown.

The study, taken as a whole, reports: Within blood and tumor, benign nodules reportedly had significantly lower TCR beta diversity than malignant thyroid tumors did.

Germline lookup yields CDR1 SGHTA and CDR2 FQGTGA. After removal of 2 bases from V and 8 bases from J, the junction contained 6 bases not matched to a gene. This CDR3 is built from 14 residues. The sample was tumor tissue. This TCR derives from a female donor with papillary thyroid cancer or a benign thyroid nodule (not recorded which). Some clones in this sample may be carry-over from other donors' samples. The chain uses TRBV7-3 and TRBJ2-1; 7 bases match TRBD2. The CDR3 spells CASSLAGVNDEQFF. CDR3 nucleotide sequence: TGTGCCAGCAGCTTAGCGGGAGTAAATGATGAGCAGTTCTTC.